What follows describes a single TCR beta chain. Its antigen specificity is not known. The germline gene is not matched at one end of the junction; a read error may be the cause. The CDR3 goes from the cysteine to the phenylalanine over 18 residues. Only the CDR3 DNA stays, 54 bases, in frame from base 1. According to the germline V gene, CDR1 reads SGHDN and CDR2 reads FVKESK. This specimen belongs to a study of tumor-infiltrating lymphocytes in primary liver carcinoma (dated 2017 in TCRdb). As for the study more broadly: Between late 2015 and March 2016, five patients in China with histopathologically diagnosed primary liver carcinoma had surgical resection. The five patients, three men and two women aged 30 to 69 years, had hepatocellular carcinoma (four) or combined HCC and intrahepatic cholangiocarcinoma (one). The five patients had tumors staged T1-T3 N0M0, with maximum diameters ranging from roughly 4.2 to 11 cm. Samples yielded roughly 3.5 to 7.13 million productive TCRbeta reads; read depth did not differ significantly between tissue types. The study combined TCRbeta repertoire sequencing, expression microarrays and whole-exome sequencing across five regions of each liver tumor, with adjacent normal tissue and blood. A total of approximately 35 specimens from 5 patients, comprising some 25 tumor regions, 5 adjacent noncancerous liver tissues and 5 peripheral blood samples, were covered by TCRbeta repertoire sequencing. Reproducibility between technical replicate repertoires was high, with correlation coefficients above 0.95 and mean shared-clone rates about 0.9. Paper-wide results and their limitations: A significantly larger repertoire fraction was made up by the top 250 clones in tumors than in blood (p = 0.039). Repertoire overlap was higher between tumor regions (mean around 35%) than tumor-adjacent (around 17%) or tumor-blood (about 15%) pairs, consistent with antigen-driven expansion. Only a few patients were included in the study, and the authors note that the findings should be validated in a larger study. Because the samples were bulk and unsorted, CD4+ and CD8+ T cell repertoires could not be compared. Because sequencing covered only the TCR beta chain and unpaired alpha chains were not captured, true repertoire diversity is likely underestimated.

Blood RNA was extracted from unsorted whole blood using TRIzol reagent, and germline DNA was obtained with the DNeasy Blood & Tissue kit. Patients had chronic HBV infection and were treatment-naive at sampling. Before surgery, 4 to 5 milliliters of peripheral blood were collected into K2EDTA tubes. TCRbeta-specific cDNA was reverse-transcribed from about 500 ng total RNA using a constant-region primer and ProtoScript II reverse transcriptase. The TCRbeta libraries were prepared through three rounds of nested multiplex PCR following a slightly modified ARM-PCR procedure. Multiplex TRBV1-TRBV30 forward primers and a Cbeta reverse primer were used in the first two PCR rounds, each of which was run for around 9 cycles. Sample barcodes and Illumina adapters were added in a final 25-cycle PCR using Deep VentR polymerase. Before sequencing, amplicons between 200 and 500 bp were purified from gel using a QIAquick gel extraction kit. TCRbeta amplicons were sequenced on an Illumina HiSeq 2500 with 250-bp paired-end reads. Per the authors' processing: Quality trimming of reads was performed with Trimmomatic v0.33, and paired reads were merged with FLASH v1.2.11 so that full CDR3 sequences could be recovered. V, D and J germline segments were assigned to the rearranged TCRbeta sequences by MiGEC v1.2.1b. Clonotype statistics and Shannon-Wiener diversity indices were computed with VDJtools v1.0.0. Except for diversity analysis, only each sample's 250 most abundant clonotypes were used in subsequent analyses to reduce sampling bias. The public reads were reanalyzed by TCRdb: fastp trimming at Q25, MiXCR alignment, in-frame beta chains only. Every CDR3 protein is listed once, alongside the most common genes and DNA of its rows. The authors' filters were not applied to this entry. Recorded for this sample are 150,000 to 200,000 distinct CDR3 sequences; roughly three fifths of them occurred a single time. About 72% of the sample goes to the ten largest clones.

The receptor's source is a man in his forties with primary liver carcinoma and hepatitis B virus infection. This sequence uses TRBV14 and TRBJ2-1, with 9 middle bases fitting TRBD2. Sequences were obtained from peripheral blood. The CDR3 region reads CASSQEGVGGRADNELFF. The nucleotides are TGTGCCAGCAGCCAAGAAGGGGTCGGCGGGAGGGCGGACAATGAGCTGTTCTTC.